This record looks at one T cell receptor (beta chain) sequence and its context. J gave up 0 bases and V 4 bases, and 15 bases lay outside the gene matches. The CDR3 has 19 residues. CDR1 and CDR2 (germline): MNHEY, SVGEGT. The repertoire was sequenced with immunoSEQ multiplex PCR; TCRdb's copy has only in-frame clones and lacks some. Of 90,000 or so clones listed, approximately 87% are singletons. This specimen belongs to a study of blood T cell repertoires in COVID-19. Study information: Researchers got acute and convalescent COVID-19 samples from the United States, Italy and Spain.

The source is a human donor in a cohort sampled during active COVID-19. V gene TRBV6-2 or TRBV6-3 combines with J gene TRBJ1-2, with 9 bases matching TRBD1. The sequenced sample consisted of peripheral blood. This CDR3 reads CASSSFLAIGQGTNYGYTF. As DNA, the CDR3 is TGTGCCAGCAGTTCCTTCCTCGCGATTGGACAGGGGACTAACTATGGCTACACCTTC.